This T cell receptor (beta chain) was profiled in a study of a mutant IDH1 vaccine in newly diagnosed glioma. The wider study: Vaccines were begun 4-6 weeks after radiotherapy alone, or with temozolomide cycles.

Study-level points and caveats: Top-clonotype changes in peripheral T cells seemed unrelated to pseudoprogression. Of all patients, about 94% showed vaccine-induced immune responses.

V was shortened by 3 bases and J by 3 bases, with 9 bases between the two germline ends. This CDR3 has 13 amino acids. Germline values: CDR1 SEHNR, CDR2 FQNEAQ (reference sequence). This clone was seen more than once but under ten times. The antigen remains unidentified. Time point noted: week 11, during vaccination. In the vaccine, a single dose held 300 ug of the mutant IDH1 20-mer peptide, along with topical imiquimod. Clones were sequenced by immunoSEQ multiplex PCR, and TCRdb holds only the in-frame ones, with some missing. The repertoire holds 50,000 to 60,000 clones, with over 75% as singletons.

This specimen was PBMCs, taken from a glioma patient whose treatment included an IDH1 peptide vaccine. The receptor comes from a man aged 50-59 years with glioma. The V gene is TRBV7-9, the J gene TRBJ2-7; no definite D call. DNA for the CDR3: TGTGCCAGCAGCTTCCCGTCTAACTACGAGCAGTACTTC. It encodes CASSFPSNYEQYF.